These T cell receptor beta chains were read from a single sample in a study of OX40 agonist ivuxolimab in advanced cancers. Using immunoSEQ multiplex PCR, the repertoire was profiled, and TCRdb retains in-frame clones only, with some absent. The profile shows approximately 62,000 clones, approximately 92% of them singletons. Sequencing was performed on CD4+ or CD8+ T cells sorted from blood, taken in a trial of the OX40 agonist ivuxolimab. The origin of the receptors is an adult with an advanced solid tumor such as melanoma, head and neck, liver or kidney cancer. CDR3s include the opening cysteine and the closing phenylalanine or tryptophan. Fields, in order: clone size, D gene, J gene, V gene, CDR3 DNA, CDR3 protein. A D gene is named only where the DNA matches it firmly. Size values are once, few and many counts, or a class for expanded clones, and some rows have none.

clone size: NA; D gene: TRBD2; J gene: TRBJ2-5; V gene: TRBV9; CDR3 DNA: TGTGCCAGCAGCGGCCAGCGGGAGATGCAAGAGACCCAGTACTTC; CDR3 protein: CASSGQREMQETQYF
clone size: NA; D gene: NA; J gene: TRBJ1-1; V gene: TRBV6-5; CDR3 DNA: TGTGCCAGCAGCCAGGGTGGAGGGATGAACACTGAAGCTTTCTTT; CDR3 protein: CASSQGGGMNTEAFF
clone size: NA; D gene: NA; J gene: TRBJ1-2; V gene: TRBV5-5; CDR3 DNA: TGTGCCAGCAGCGTGGGGATCAATGGGTATGGCTACACCTTC; CDR3 protein: CASSVGINGYGYTF
clone size: once; D gene: TRBD1; J gene: TRBJ2-1; V gene: TRBV7-9; CDR3 DNA: TGTGCCAGCAGCCAGAATTCACAGGGGTTTCTAAATGAGCAGTTCTTC; CDR3 protein: CASSQNSQGFLNEQFF
clone size: NA; D gene: NA; J gene: TRBJ2-2; V gene: TRBV14; CDR3 DNA: TGTGCCAGCAGCCAAGCGTGGCCCCGGTCTTCCGGGGAGCTGTTTTTT; CDR3 protein: CASSQAWPRSSGELFF
clone size: NA; D gene: TRBD1; J gene: TRBJ1-1; V gene: TRBV7-3; CDR3 DNA: TGTGCCAGCAGCTTATTCCCAGTCAACAGGGGCCCGGTGAACACTGAAGCTTTCTTT; CDR3 protein: CASSLFPVNRGPVNTEAFF
clone size: once; D gene: TRBD1; J gene: TRBJ1-1; V gene: TRBV5-1; CDR3 DNA: TGCGCCAGCAGCTTAAGGGGACAGGGTAGGACTGAAGCTTTCTTT; CDR3 protein: CASSLRGQGRTEAFF
clone size: NA; D gene: NA; J gene: TRBJ1-1; V gene: TRBV6-5; CDR3 DNA: TGTGCCAGCAGTTACACAGGGCAGGACACTGAAGCTTTCTTT; CDR3 protein: CASSYTGQDTEAFF
clone size: NA; D gene: TRBD1; J gene: TRBJ1-4; V gene: TRBV10-3; CDR3 DNA: TGTGCCATCAGTCGGAGACAGGGTAGTGATGAAAAACTGTTTTTT; CDR3 protein: CAISRRQGSDEKLFF
clone size: NA; D gene: NA; J gene: TRBJ1-1; V gene: TRBV5-1; CDR3 DNA: TGCGCCAGCAGCTTGGTGGACAGTGTGAACACTGAAGCTTTCTTT; CDR3 protein: CASSLVDSVNTEAFF
clone size: NA; D gene: TRBD2; J gene: TRBJ2-2; V gene: TRBV30; CDR3 DNA: TGTGCCTGGAGTGTAGGGCTAGCGGGGTCCGGGGAGCTGTTTTTT; CDR3 protein: CAWSVGLAGSGELFF
clone size: once; D gene: NA; J gene: TRBJ2-2; V gene: TRBV19; CDR3 DNA: TGTGCCAGTAGTACCTGGGGGAACACCGGGGAGCTGTTTTTT; CDR3 protein: CASSTWGNTGELFF
clone size: NA; D gene: NA; J gene: TRBJ1-2; V gene: TRBV19; CDR3 DNA: TGTGCCAGTTTTCCAGGGATACTAAACTATGGCTACACCTTC; CDR3 protein: CASFPGILNYGYTF
clone size: NA; D gene: NA; J gene: TRBJ2-7; V gene: TRBV7-8; CDR3 DNA: TGTGCCAGCACCATAAGGGCCCTGCCCCCCTACGAGCAGTACTTC; CDR3 protein: CASTIRALPPYEQYF
clone size: NA; D gene: NA; J gene: TRBJ2-7; V gene: TRBV6-6; CDR3 DNA: TGTGCCAGCAGTGGGGGGACAGACCCGTCCTACGAGCAGTACTTC; CDR3 protein: CASSGGTDPSYEQYF
clone size: NA; D gene: TRBD1; J gene: TRBJ1-1; V gene: TRBV5-4; CDR3 DNA: TGTGCCAGCAGCTGGGGGACGACAGGGGAGGCTTTCTTT; CDR3 protein: CASSWGTTGEAFF
clone size: NA; D gene: TRBD2; J gene: TRBJ2-7; V gene: TRBV5-1; CDR3 DNA: TGCGCCAGCAGCTTGGCCCCGGCGCGGGGGACCTACGAGCAGTACTTC; CDR3 protein: CASSLAPARGTYEQYF
clone size: NA; D gene: NA; J gene: TRBJ1-2; V gene: TRBV2; CDR3 DNA: TGTGCCAGGACTGGGACGGTCAGGGGCTACACCTTC; CDR3 protein: CARTGTVRGYTF
clone size: NA; D gene: NA; J gene: TRBJ1-2; V gene: TRBV5-6; CDR3 DNA: TGTGCCAGCACCGTGGGAGGGAGTATAGGCTACACCTTC; CDR3 protein: CASTVGGSIGYTF
clone size: NA; D gene: TRBD1; J gene: TRBJ2-7; V gene: TRBV7-9; CDR3 DNA: TGTGCCAGCAGCTCCGGGCAGGGGGTCTCCTACGAGCAGTACTTC; CDR3 protein: CASSSGQGVSYEQYF
clone size: NA; D gene: NA; J gene: TRBJ1-1; V gene: TRBV9; CDR3 DNA: TGTGCCAGCAGCGCAGGGGACGGTATTGAAGCTTTCTTT; CDR3 protein: CASSAGDGIEAFF